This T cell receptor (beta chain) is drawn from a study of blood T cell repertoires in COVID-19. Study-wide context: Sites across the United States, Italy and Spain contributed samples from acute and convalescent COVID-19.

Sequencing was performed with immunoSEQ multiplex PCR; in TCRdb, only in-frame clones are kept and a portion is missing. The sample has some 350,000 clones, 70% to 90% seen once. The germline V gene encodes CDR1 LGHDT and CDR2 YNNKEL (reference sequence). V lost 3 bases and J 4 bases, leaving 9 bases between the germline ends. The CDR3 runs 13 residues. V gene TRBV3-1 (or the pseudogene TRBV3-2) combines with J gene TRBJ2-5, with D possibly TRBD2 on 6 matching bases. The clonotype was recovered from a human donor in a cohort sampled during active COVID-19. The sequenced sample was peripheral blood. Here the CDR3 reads CASSHFGGETQYF. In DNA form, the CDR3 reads TGTGCCAGCAGCCATTTCGGGGGAGAGACCCAGTACTTC.